These T cell receptor beta chains were read from a single sample in a study of blood T cell repertoires in COVID-19. The data were produced by immunoSEQ multiplex PCR, yet TCRdb's version contains in-frame clones alone and is incomplete. The data show almost 250,000 clones, 75% to 85% seen once. The sequenced material came from PBMCs or T cells enriched from blood (not recorded which). The source of these receptors is a woman aged 50 to 60 with acute COVID-19. The CDR3 runs from the conserved cysteine through the conserved F or W. D genes are given only for firm matches. The size entry is marked missing in some rows and otherwise reads once, few, many or a size class.

clone_size	d_call	v_call	j_call	cdr3_nt	cdr3_aa
-	-	TRBV9	TRBJ2-6	TGTGCCAGCAGCGTATTAGCCTCTTCTGGGGCCAACGTCCTGACTTTC	CASSVLASSGANVLTF
-	TRBD2	TRBV19	TRBJ2-5	TGTGCCAGTAGTTCGGGACTAGCCGTAAACCAAGAGACCCAGTACTTC	CASSSGLAVNQETQYF
-	-	TRBV19	TRBJ2-3	TGTGCCAGTAGCCCTGAACTGGATACGCAGTATTTT	CASSPELDTQYF
once	-	TRBV5-1	TRBJ1-2	TGCGCCAGCAGCTTGGTGTCAGCTAACTATGGCTACACCTTC	CASSLVSANYGYTF
once	-	TRBV6-1	TRBJ2-7	TGTGCCAGCAGTGAAGCGGCGGCTAGCTCCTACGAGCAGTACTTC	CASSEAAASSYEQYF
-	TRBD1	TRBV3-1/TRBV3-2	TRBJ2-6	TGTGCCAGCAGCACCCGGGACAGGGGTCTAGGGGCCAACGTCCTGACTTTC	CASSTRDRGLGANVLTF
once	-	TRBV4-2	TRBJ1-1	TGTGCCAGCAGCCTATACCGGGAGGGAAGTGAAGCTTTCTTT	CASSLYREGSEAFF
-	-	TRBV19	TRBJ1-2	TGTGCCAGTACCACGGGTTTCTATGGCTACACCTTC	CASTTGFYGYTF
-	-	TRBV30	TRBJ2-7	TGTGCCTGGAGTGTATACACTGACTCCGAGCAGTACTTC	CAWSVYTDSEQYF
-	-	TRBV2	TRBJ1-2	TGTGCCAGCAGTCCCCGACAGGCCCGGGGTGGCTACACCTTC	CASSPRQARGGYTF
few	TRBD1	TRBV2	TRBJ1-1	TGTGCCAGCAGTACCGACAGGGTCAACACTGAAGCTTTCTTT	CASSTDRVNTEAFF
-	-	TRBV5-4	TRBJ1-1	TGTGCCAGCAGCTTGGGACAGGTCCCTGAAGCTTTCTTT	CASSLGQVPEAFF
-	-	TRBV7-2	TRBJ2-3	TGTGCCAGCAGCTTAGGCAGAGGGGATACGCAGTATTTT	CASSLGRGDTQYF
-	-	TRBV3-1/TRBV3-2	TRBJ2-3	TGTGCCAGCAGCCAAGTCCCAGGAGATACGCAGTATTTT	CASSQVPGDTQYF
few	TRBD2	TRBV18	TRBJ2-7	TGTGCCAGCTCACCACTGAGGGCTAGCGGTCTCCGAAGGGGTCTCTACGAGCAGTACTTC	CASSPLRASGLRRGLYEQYF
-	-	TRBV5-6	TRBJ1-3	TGTGCCAGCTCAGGTTCTGGAAACACCATATATTTT	CASSGSGNTIYF
-	TRBD2	TRBV12-3/TRBV12-4	TRBJ2-1	TGTGCCAGCAGCTTAAGCGGGGGCCCACCGTTCTTC	CASSLSGGPPFF
few	-	TRBV18	TRBJ1-2	TGTGCCAGCTCACCGCCGAGTGGACACCGCTATGGCTACACCTTC	CASSPPSGHRYGYTF
once	-	TRBV3-1/TRBV3-2	TRBJ2-7	TGTGCCAGCAGCCAGACCGGGGTTGGGGAGCAGTACTTC	CASSQTGVGEQYF
-	-	TRBV7-2	TRBJ1-6	TGTGCCAGCAGCTTAGGGACAGTTAACAATTCACCCCTCCACTTT	CASSLGTVNNSPLHF
-	-	TRBV29-1	TRBJ1-2	TGCAGCGTTGGTTCGAACTATGGCTACACCTTC	CSVGSNYGYTF
-	TRBD1	TRBV5-4	TRBJ1-6	TGTGCCAGCAGCTGGGACCCGGGACAGGGAAGTTCACCCCTCCACTTT	CASSWDPGQGSSPLHF
-	TRBD1	TRBV7-9	TRBJ2-7	TGTGCCAGCAGGGTAGGGGGCCTATCCTCCCCTTTCTACGAGCAGTACTTC	CASRVGGLSSPFYEQYF
-	TRBD1	TRBV4-3	TRBJ1-6	TGCGCCAGCAGCCGGGTCGCAGGGGGCACCGGTGTGGGGACCCTCCACTTT	CASSRVAGGTGVGTLHF
-	-	TRBV27	TRBJ2-1	TGTGCCAGCAGTTTACAAGGGGACTCCTACAATGAGCAGTTCTTC	CASSLQGDSYNEQFF
-	-	TRBV7-3	TRBJ2-6	TGTGCCAGCAGCCCGCAGGGATCCACTGGGGCCAACGTCCTGACTTTC	CASSPQGSTGANVLTF
-	-	TRBV14	TRBJ1-2	TGTGCCAGCAGCCCCCAGGGGTATGGCTACACCTTC	CASSPQGYGYTF
once	-	TRBV7-9	TRBJ1-5	TGTGCCAGCAGCGCAGGACAGATCAATCAGCCCCAGCATTTT	CASSAGQINQPQHF
-	-	TRBV5-5	TRBJ1-2	TGTGCCAGCAGCTCCTCACAGGGCGACTATGGCTACACCTTC	CASSSSQGDYGYTF
-	TRBD1	TRBV4-3	TRBJ1-5	TGCGCCAGCAGCCAAGGGACAGGGTATCAGCCCCAGCATTTT	CASSQGTGYQPQHF
-	-	TRBV11-2	TRBJ2-7	TGTGCCAGCAGCTTCGGGGGAGACGAGCAGTACTTC	CASSFGGDEQYF
-	-	TRBV19	TRBJ1-5	TGTGCCAGTAGTATCGGTGACGGCGGGAGGCCCCAGCATTTT	CASSIGDGGRPQHF
-	-	TRBV9	TRBJ1-5	TGTGCCAGCAGCCCCAATGGGGCGCGACAGCCCCAGCATTTT	CASSPNGARQPQHF
-	-	TRBV7-2	TRBJ1-1	TGTGCCAGCAGCGCACGACAAGGGAACACTGAAGCTTTCTTT	CASSARQGNTEAFF
once	-	TRBV12-3/TRBV12-4	TRBJ2-7	TGTGCCAGCAGTCCCGGGGTACACGAGCAGTACTTC	CASSPGVHEQYF
-	-	TRBV6-5	TRBJ2-6	TGTGCCAGCAGTTACGACCGAGGAGGGGCCAACGTCCTGACTTTC	CASSYDRGGANVLTF
once	TRBD1	TRBV5-1	TRBJ1-1	TGCGCCAGCAGCAGGGGACAGGCGAACACTGAAGCTTTCTTT	CASSRGQANTEAFF
-	-	TRBV10-3	TRBJ2-7	TGTGCCATCAGTGAAAATGCGGGGTCGGGCTACGAGCAGTACTTC	CAISENAGSGYEQYF
-	TRBD1	TRBV6-5	TRBJ1-1	TGTGCCAGCAGTTACGGGGACAGGGAAACTGAAGCTTTCTTT	CASSYGDRETEAFF
few	-	TRBV6-5	TRBJ2-5	TGTGCCAGCAGTTACTCGCTTACCGGGGAGACCCAGTACTTC	CASSYSLTGETQYF
-	TRBD1	TRBV4-3	TRBJ1-2	TGCGCCAGCAGCCCCGGAGGACAGGGGGCTTTCTATGGCTACACCTTC	CASSPGGQGAFYGYTF
-	-	TRBV7-8	TRBJ1-2	TGTGCCAGCAGCCTATGGGGAGGCCGCAACGGAGACTATGGCTACACCTTC	CASSLWGGRNGDYGYTF
-	TRBD2	TRBV30	TRBJ2-7	TGTGCCTGGAGACCCGGGACTAGCGGCTACGAGCAGTACTTC	CAWRPGTSGYEQYF
-	-	TRBV6-5	TRBJ1-1	TGTGCCAGCAGTACCCAGGGGAACACTGAAGCTTTCTTT	CASSTQGNTEAFF
-	TRBD1	TRBV6-4	TRBJ1-1	TGTGCCAGCAGTCCGGACAGGGTTGGCACTGAAGCTTTCTTT	CASSPDRVGTEAFF
once	TRBD1	TRBV5-1	TRBJ2-2	TGCGCCAGCAGCGGCCACAGGGGAACGAACACCGGGGAGCTGTTTTTT	CASSGHRGTNTGELFF